The text below deals with one TCR beta chain. The V gene end was trimmed by 5 bases and the J gene end by 2 bases; junction bases not matched to a gene: 7. Germline CDR1 SGHAT, CDR2 FQNNGV. The CDR3 spans 15 residues. These data originate in a study of blood T cell repertoires in COVID-19. Study in general: Spain, Italy and the United States supplied samples that represented acute and convalescent COVID-19. In each case, the material was cDNA or gDNA derived from T cells, B-cell-depleted T cells, or PBMCs.

In the study's own analysis: Quantification of nucleated cells was approximated via reference gene primer amplification. Libraries were prepared by immunoSEQ multiplex PCR; TCRdb keeps only in-frame clonotypes and omits some of them. That table gives V, J and clone size, and the DNA gave D and trimming. In the table there are about 56,000 clones, 89% of which are singletons. Sequenced: peripheral blood. The clonotype was recovered from a woman aged 55-69 years with COVID-19, enrolled during active disease. The chain combines TRBV11-2 with TRBJ1-2; 8 bases line up with TRBD1. Here the CDR3 reads CASSPSTGANYGYTF. The CDR3 DNA reads as TGTGCCAGCAGCCCATCGACAGGGGCCAACTATGGCTACACCTTC.